This T cell receptor (beta chain) was identified in a study of cytotoxic CD8 clonotypes in ibrutinib-treated CLL. The length of the CDR3 is 18 residues. Germline CDR1 and CDR2: SGHNT and YENEEA. V dropped 1 base and J dropped 0 bases, with 16 bases sitting between them. Assay used: immunoSEQ multiplex PCR; TCRdb lists only in-frame clones, some missing. The table includes approximately 280,000 clones, 70% to 80% detected once. This TCR derives from a human donor with chronic lymphocytic leukemia. The source was PBMCs, collected at disease progression, from a patient treated with ibrutinib. The chain recombines TRBV11-3 with TRBJ2-1, with a tentative D call TRBD2 (7 bases). The CDR3 protein is CASSLGGGGPSSYNEQFF. Here the CDR3 DNA reads TGTGCCAGCAGCTTAGGTGGCGGGGGCCCTAGCTCCTACAATGAGCAGTTCTTC.